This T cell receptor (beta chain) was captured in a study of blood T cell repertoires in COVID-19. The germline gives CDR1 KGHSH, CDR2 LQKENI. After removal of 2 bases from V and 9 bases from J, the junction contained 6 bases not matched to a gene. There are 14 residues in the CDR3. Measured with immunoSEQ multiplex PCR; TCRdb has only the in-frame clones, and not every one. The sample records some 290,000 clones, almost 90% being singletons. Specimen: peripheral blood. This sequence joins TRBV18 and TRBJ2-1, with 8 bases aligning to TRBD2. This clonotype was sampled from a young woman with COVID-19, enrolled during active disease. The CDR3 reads CASSPSGGNREQFF. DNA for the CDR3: TGTGCCAGCTCACCAAGCGGGGGTAATCGTGAGCAGTTCTTC. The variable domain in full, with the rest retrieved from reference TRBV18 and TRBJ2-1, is NAGVMQNPRHLVRRRGQEARLRCSPMKGHSHVYWYRQLPEEGLKFMVYLQKENIIDESGMPKERFSAEFPKEGPSILRIQQVVRGDSAAYFCASSPSGGNREQFFGPGTRLTVL.